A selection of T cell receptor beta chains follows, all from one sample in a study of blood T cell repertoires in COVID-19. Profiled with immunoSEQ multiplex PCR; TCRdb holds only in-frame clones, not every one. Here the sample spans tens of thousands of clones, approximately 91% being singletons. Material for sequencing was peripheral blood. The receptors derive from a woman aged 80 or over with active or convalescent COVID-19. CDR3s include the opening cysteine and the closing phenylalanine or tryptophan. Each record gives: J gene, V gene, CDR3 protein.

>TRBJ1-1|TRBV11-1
CASSPGTGLGYTEAFF
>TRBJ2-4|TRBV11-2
CASSTRAYSGGKNIQYF
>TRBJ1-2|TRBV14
CASSTQGASSGYTF
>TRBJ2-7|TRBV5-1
CASRFSGGSYEQYF
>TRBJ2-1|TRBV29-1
CSVTGTSFYNEQFF
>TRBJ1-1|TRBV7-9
CASSLEPYGQGYAEAFF
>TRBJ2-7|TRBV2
CASSGTGELSYEQYF
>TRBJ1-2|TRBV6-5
CASRNTGVVYGYTF
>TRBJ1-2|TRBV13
CASRAQGAGGVYTF
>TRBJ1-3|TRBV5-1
CASSLTFGDSGNTIYF
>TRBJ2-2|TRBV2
CASSEVSRTGELFF
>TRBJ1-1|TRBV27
CASSLYRGPTEAFF
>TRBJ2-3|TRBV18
CASSPAGRGGGADTQYF
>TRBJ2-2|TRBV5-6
CASSFRARQGNTGELFF
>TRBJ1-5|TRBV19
CAPGYQPQHF
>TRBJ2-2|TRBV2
CASSETGQGHAGELFF
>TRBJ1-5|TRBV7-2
CASSLGQIHQPQHF
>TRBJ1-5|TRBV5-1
CASSPSGQTNQPQHF
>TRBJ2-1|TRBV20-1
CSASIGRALDEQFF
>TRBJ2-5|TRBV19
CASSQLLANQETQYF
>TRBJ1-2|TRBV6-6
CASSQPGDRGGLDGYTF
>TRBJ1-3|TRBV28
CASSWAGSSSGNTIYF
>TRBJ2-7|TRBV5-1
CASSFAGGSYEQYF
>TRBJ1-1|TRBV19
CASSMWPEAFF
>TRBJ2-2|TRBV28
CASSLLGGGQANTGELFF
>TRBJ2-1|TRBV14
CASSRIGPGTSGISYNEQFF
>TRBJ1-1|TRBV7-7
CASSLIEGAWTEAFF
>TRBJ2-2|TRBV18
CASSPLRHGNTGELFF
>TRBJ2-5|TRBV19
CASSIRRGKGREKETQYF
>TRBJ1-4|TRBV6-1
CASSDRIGEKLFF
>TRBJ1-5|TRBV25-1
CASSDPGPSNQPQHF
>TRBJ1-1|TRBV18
CASSPGGVNTEAFF
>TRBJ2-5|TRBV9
CASSVDWRGGETQYF
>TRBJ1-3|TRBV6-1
CASSAATQGASGNTIYF
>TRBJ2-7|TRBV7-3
CASSTSGGPAYEQYF
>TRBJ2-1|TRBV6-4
CASSLSQRGGPNEQFF
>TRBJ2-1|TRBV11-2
CASRTSGYNEQFF
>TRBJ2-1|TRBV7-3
CASSLAPGVHNEQFF
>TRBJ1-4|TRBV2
CASNVDRVGEKLFF
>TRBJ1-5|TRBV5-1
CASSLEGDSNQPQHF
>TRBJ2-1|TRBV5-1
CASSPKQGSSYNEQFF
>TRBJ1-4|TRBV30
CAWSKQGLSPLFF
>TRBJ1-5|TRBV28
CASSPRDRRDQPQHF
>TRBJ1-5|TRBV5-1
CASSLDGTGYQPQHF
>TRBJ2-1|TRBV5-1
CASSLDVRYNEQFF
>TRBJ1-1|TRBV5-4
CASSPRWGGNTEAFF
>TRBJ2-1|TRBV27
CASSRTGLYNEQFF
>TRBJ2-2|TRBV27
CASSLTATGELFF
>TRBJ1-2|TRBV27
CASSLSTGTGNYGYTF
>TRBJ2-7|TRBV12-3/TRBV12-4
CASGNRVKRYF